The source of this T cell receptor (beta chain) is a study of identical twins' blood T cells (dated by TCRdb to between 2011 and 2013). At the level of the whole study: About 48 million Illumina reads were obtained across 12 libraries, of which six were alpha-chain libraries and six were beta-chain libraries. To assess how genetics influences repertoire formation, the study used next-generation sequencing to compare the TCR alpha and beta chain repertoires of three pairs of monozygous twins. Broad study findings and their caveats: V gene usage, even among non-selected out-of-frame TCRbeta clonotypes, was reported to be markedly more similar within twin pairs than between unrelated donors. The count of CDR3 clonotypes shared by two donors depended mainly on the product of the two donors' cloneset sizes, and twins did not clearly depart from this trend. Among the most abundant TCRbeta clonotypes, more CDR3 sequences were shared by each donor with her twin than with unrelated donors. Validation by independent studies was stated to be required for the proposed role of the TCRalpha J segment in MHC recognition during thymic selection. Because the twins were raised together, environmental influences could not be ruled out as an explanation for the similarity between twins.

The protocol used for the library was 5' RACE. TCRdb lists the instrument as Illumina Genome Analyzer IIx. The RNA-based TCR cDNA libraries were made using a previously described protocol that was modified in several ways. To prevent cross-contamination, barcodes specific to each sample were added to both ends of every TCR cDNA library during cDNA synthesis and amplification. On the study's bioinformatics: Each library contained about 2.2 to 4 million CDR3-containing reads, and somewhere between about 95,000 and nearly 550,000 clonotypes were identified for each individual. After reads with improper barcode index combinations were thrown out, a cloneset for each library was built using the MiTCR software. During the assembly of CDR3 clonotypes by MiTCR, low-quality reads were filtered or rescued and PCR and sequencing errors were corrected. Artificial out-of-frame clonotypes were removed by being mapped to in-frame sequences, with one indel in the CDR3 allowed. V and J gene usage similarity between donors was measured as Jensen-Shannon divergence divided by mean entropy. Clones were called with MiXCR by TCRdb after fastp trimmed the public reads at Q25, and only in-frame beta chains were retained. Duplicate CDR3 protein sequences are folded into a single record with the most common DNA and genes. It is TCRdb's table, rather than the study itself, that gives the V and J calls and clone size. Here the sample has 350,000 to 450,000 distinct CDR3 sequences; roughly 30% occur a single time. About 6.1% of the sample comes from the top ten.

About this clonotype: No cognate antigen has been identified for it. No clone much larger than this one lies a single base away; base qualities are absent.

The donors were six healthy women who made up three monozygous twin pairs. All three twin pairs had been reared together, and it was thought likely that the same infectious agents and vaccines had been met by these twin pairs. TCR cDNA libraries were prepared from RNA that had been isolated from peripheral blood mononuclear cells. The sample consisted of PBMCs. This clonotype was obtained from a woman between 18 and 50 years old in good health.

The CDR3 amino acid sequence is: CASSSSGDSGNTIYF. The nucleotides read TGTGCCAGCAGCTCCTCGGGGGACTCTGGAAACACCATATATTTT. The chain employs TRBV6-5 and TRBJ1-3; perhaps TRBD1 is the D gene, with 5 bases matching. The germline V gene encodes CDR1 MNHEY and CDR2 SVGAGI. V gives up 6 bases and J gives up 0 bases, and the segment between their germline ends measures 12 bases. The CDR3 numbers 15 residues from cysteine through phenylalanine. Solely the CDR3 DNA is kept, with 45 bases framed from the first base.